This T cell receptor beta chain appears in the sequencing data of a study of technical replicates of blood from several donors. Produced via immunoSEQ multiplex PCR; TCRdb's table is partial and in-frame only. This table holds 100,000 or so clones, almost 97% found once. This CDR3 region has 13 residues. The TCR was taken from a human donor in good health. The sequenced sample consisted of T cells isolated from PBMCs. This chain uses TRBV21-1 with TRBJ1-5. TRBV21-1 is labeled a pseudogene. The CDR3 nucleotides are TGTGCCAGCAGCGATAGTAGCAATCAGCCCCAGCATTTT. Its translation is CASSDSSNQPQHF.